This paragraph covers one TCR beta chain sequence. Its antigen is as yet unknown. V shed 2 bases, J shed 6 bases, and the junction held 7 bases outside the gene matches. The CDR3 consists of 15 residues. Germline V CDR1 and CDR2: SGHNT, YENEEA. Assay used: immunoSEQ multiplex PCR; TCRdb lists only in-frame clones, some missing. The sample contains 72,000 or so clones, 70% to 90% of which appear only once. Sample time point: pretreatment peripheral blood. The data are from a study of PD-L1 blockade in urothelial cancer. Study-wide results and limits: Enhanced expansion of tumor-associated blood clones at 3 weeks characterized durable-benefit patients.

This chain uses TRBV11-3 with TRBJ1-2; 9 bases match TRBD1. The sample was PBMCs, taken around atezolizumab (anti-PD-L1) treatment. This receptor was identified in a man between 60 and 70 years old with urothelial cancer. CDR3 residues: CASSLTRTGADGYTF. CDR3 DNA sequence: TGTGCCAGCAGCTTAACCAGGACAGGGGCCGATGGCTACACCTTC.